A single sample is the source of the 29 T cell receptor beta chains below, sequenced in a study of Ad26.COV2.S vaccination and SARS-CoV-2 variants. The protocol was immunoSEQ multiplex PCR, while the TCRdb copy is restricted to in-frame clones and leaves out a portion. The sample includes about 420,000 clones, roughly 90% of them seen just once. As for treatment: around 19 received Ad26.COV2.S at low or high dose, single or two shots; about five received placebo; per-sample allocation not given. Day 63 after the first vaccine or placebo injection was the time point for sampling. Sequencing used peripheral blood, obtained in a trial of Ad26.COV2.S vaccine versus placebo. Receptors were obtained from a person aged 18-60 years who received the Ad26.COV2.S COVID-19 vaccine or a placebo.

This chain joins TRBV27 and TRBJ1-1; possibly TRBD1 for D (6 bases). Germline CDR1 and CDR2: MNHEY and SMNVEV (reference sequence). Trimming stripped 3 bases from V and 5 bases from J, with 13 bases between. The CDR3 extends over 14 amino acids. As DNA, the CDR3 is TGTGCCAGCAGTTTCCGGGACATGTCAACTGAAGCTTTCTTT. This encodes CASSFRDMSTEAFF.

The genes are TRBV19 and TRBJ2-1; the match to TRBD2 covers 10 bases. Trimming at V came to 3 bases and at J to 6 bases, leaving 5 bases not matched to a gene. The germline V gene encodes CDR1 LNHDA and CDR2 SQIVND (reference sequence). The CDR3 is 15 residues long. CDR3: CASSISASGGNEQFF. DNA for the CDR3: TGTGCCAGTAGTATCTCGGCTAGCGGGGGCAATGAGCAGTTCTTC. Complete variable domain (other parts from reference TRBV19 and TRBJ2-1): DGGITQSPKYLFRKEGQNVTLSCEQNLNHDAMYWYRQDPGQGLRLIYYSQIVNDFQKGDIAEGYSVSREKKESFPLTVTSAQKNPTAFYLCASSISASGGNEQFFGPGTRLTVL.

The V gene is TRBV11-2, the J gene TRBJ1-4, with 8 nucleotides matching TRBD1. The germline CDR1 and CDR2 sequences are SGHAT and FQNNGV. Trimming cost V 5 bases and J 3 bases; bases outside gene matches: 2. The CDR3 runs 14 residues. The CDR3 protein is CASSLDRANEKLFF. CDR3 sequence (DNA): TGTGCCAGCAGCCTGGACAGGGCTAATGAAAAACTGTTTTTT.

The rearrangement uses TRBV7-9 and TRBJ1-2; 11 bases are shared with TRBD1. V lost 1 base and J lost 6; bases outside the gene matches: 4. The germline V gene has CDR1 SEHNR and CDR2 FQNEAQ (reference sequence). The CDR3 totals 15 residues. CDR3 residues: CASSLGTGGADGYTF. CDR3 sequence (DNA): TGTGCCAGCAGCTTAGGGACAGGGGGCGCGGATGGCTACACCTTC.

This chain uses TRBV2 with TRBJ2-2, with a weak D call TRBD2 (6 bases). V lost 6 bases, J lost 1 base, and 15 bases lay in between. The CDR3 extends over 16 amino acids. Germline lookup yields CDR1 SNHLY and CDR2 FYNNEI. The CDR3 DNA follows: TGTGCCAGCAGCGAAACTAGGCGGGGGAACACCGGGGAGCTGTTTTTT. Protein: CASSETRRGNTGELFF.

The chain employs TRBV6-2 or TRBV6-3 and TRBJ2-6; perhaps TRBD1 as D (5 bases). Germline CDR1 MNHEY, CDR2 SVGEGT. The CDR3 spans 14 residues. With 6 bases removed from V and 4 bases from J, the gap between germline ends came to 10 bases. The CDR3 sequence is CASSAGYGANVLTF. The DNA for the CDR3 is TGTGCCAGCAGCGCAGGGTACGGGGCCAACGTCCTGACTTTC.

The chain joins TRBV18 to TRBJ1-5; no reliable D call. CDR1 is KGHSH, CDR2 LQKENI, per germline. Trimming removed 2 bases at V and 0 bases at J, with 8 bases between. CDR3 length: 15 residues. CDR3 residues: CASSPGIASNQPQHF. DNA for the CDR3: TGTGCCAGCTCACCAGGAATCGCTAGCAATCAGCCCCAGCATTTT. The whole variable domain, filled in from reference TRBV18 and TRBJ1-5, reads NAGVMQNPRHLVRRRGQEARLRCSPMKGHSHVYWYRQLPEEGLKFMVYLQKENIIDESGMPKERFSAEFPKEGPSILRIQQVVRGDSAAYFCASSPGIASNQPQHFGDGTRLSIL.

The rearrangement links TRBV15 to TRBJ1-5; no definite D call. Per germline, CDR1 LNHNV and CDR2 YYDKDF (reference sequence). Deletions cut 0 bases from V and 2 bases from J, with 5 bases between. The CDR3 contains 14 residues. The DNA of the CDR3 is TGTGCCACCAGCAGAGACCTTGGCAATCAGCCCCAGCATTTT. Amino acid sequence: CATSRDLGNQPQHF.

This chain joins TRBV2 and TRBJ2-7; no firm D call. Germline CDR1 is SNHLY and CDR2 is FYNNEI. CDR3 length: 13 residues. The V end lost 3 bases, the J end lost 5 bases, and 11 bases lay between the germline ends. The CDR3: CASSDPLGNEQYF. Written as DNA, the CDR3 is TGTGCCAGCAGTGACCCCCTTGGGAACGAGCAGTACTTC.

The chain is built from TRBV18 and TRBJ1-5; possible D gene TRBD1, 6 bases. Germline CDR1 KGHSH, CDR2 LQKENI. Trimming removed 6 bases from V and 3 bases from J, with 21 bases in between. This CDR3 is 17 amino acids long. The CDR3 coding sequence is TGTGCCAGCTCCCGCGACTGGGGGGGCGAGGCCAATCAGCCCCAGCATTTT. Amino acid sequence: CASSRDWGGEANQPQHF.

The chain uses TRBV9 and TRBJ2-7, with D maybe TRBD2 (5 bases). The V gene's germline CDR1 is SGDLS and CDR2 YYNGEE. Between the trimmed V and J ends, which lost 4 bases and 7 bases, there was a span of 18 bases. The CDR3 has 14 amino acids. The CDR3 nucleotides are TGTGCCAGCAGCCCTCCCGGGTCCCCGGGGGAGCAGTACTTC. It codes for CASSPPGSPGEQYF.

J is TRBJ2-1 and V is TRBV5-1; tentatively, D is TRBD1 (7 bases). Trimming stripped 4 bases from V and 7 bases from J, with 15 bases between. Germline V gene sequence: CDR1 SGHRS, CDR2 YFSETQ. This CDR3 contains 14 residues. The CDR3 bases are TGCGCCAGCAGCCACACGGCAGGGGGGAATGAGCAGTTCTTC. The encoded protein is CASSHTAGGNEQFF.

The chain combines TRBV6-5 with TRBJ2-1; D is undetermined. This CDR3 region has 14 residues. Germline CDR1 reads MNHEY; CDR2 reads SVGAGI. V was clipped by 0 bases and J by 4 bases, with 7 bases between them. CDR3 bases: TGTGCCAGCAGTTACTCCCGCGGTTACAATGAGCAGTTCTTC. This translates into CASSYSRGYNEQFF.

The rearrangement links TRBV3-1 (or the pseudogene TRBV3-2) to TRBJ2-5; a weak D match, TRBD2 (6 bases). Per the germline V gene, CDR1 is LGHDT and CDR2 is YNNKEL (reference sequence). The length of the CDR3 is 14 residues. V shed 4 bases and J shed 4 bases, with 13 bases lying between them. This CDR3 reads CASSREDGAETQYF. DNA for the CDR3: TGTGCCAGCAGCCGGGAGGACGGGGCAGAGACCCAGTACTTC.

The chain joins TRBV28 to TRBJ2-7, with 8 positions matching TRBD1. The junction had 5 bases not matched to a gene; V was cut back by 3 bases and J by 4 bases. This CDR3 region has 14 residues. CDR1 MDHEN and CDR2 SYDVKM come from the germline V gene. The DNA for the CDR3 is TGTGCCAGCAGTTTGACAGGGGAGAGGTACGAGCAGTACTTC. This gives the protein CASSLTGERYEQYF. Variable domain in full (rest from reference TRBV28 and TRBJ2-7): DVKVTQSSRYLVKRTGEKVFLECVQDMDHENMFWYRQDPGLGLRLIYFSYDVKMKEKGDIPEGYSVSREKKERFSLILESASTNQTSMYLCASSLTGERYEQYFGPGTRLTVT.

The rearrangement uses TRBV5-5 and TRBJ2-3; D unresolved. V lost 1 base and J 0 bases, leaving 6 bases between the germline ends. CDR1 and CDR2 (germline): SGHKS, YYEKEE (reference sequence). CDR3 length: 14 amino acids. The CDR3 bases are TGTGCCAGCAGCTTGAGGTCTAGCACAGATACGCAGTATTTT. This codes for CASSLRSSTDTQYF.

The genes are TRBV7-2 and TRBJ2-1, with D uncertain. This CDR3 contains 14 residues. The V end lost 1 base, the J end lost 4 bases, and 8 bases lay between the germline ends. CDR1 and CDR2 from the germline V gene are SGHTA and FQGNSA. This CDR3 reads CASSLESQYNEQFF. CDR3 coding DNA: TGTGCCAGCAGCTTAGAGAGCCAGTACAATGAGCAGTTCTTC.

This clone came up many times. DNA of the CDR3: TGTGCCAGCAGTTACTCTTTCAAAAACATTCAGTACTTC. This gives the protein CASSYSFKNIQYF. The chain uses TRBV6-5 and TRBJ2-4, with no clear D. The ends were cut back, 0 bases at V and 3 bases at J, with 3 bases in the middle. The germline gives CDR1 MNHEY, CDR2 SVGAGI. This CDR3 has 13 residues.

The CDR3 sequence is CASGSTGLHPRAFF. CDR3 sequence (DNA): TGTGCTAGTGGTTCGACCGGCTTGCATCCGCGCGCTTTCTTT. J is TRBJ1-1 and V is TRBV12-5; D uncertain. Trimming shortened V by 4 bases and J by 11 bases, and 20 bases separated the two germline ends. Germline V lookup: CDR1 LGHNT, CDR2 FRNRAP. The CDR3 length is 14 residues.

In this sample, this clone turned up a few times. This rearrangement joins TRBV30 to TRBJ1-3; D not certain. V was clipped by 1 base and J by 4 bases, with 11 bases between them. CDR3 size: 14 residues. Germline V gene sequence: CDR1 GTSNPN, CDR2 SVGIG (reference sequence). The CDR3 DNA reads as TGTGCCTGGAGTGACCTACGGCAAGGAAACACCATATATTTT. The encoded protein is CAWSDLRQGNTIYF.

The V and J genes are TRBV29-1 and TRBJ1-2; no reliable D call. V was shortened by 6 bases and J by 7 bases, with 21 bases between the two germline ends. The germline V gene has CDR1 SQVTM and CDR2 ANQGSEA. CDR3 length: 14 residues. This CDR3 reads CSVVDGSVSSGYTF. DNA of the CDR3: TGCAGCGTCGTGGACGGATCCGTTTCCTCTGGCTACACCTTC.

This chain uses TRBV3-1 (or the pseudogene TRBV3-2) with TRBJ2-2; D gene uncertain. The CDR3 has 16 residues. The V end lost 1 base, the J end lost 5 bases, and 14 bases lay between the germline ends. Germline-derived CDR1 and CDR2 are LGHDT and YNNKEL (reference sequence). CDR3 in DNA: TGTGCCAGCAGCCAAGGCCCAGCGTCTCCGACCGGGGAGCTGTTTTTT. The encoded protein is CASSQGPASPTGELFF.

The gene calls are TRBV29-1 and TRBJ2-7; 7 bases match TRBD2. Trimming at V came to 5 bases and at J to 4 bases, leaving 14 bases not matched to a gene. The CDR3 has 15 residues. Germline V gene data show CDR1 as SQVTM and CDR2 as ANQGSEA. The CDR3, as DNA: TGCAGCGTTTCAGGTGCCGGGGGGTCTAAATACGAGCAGTACTTC. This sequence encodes CSVSGAGGSKYEQYF.

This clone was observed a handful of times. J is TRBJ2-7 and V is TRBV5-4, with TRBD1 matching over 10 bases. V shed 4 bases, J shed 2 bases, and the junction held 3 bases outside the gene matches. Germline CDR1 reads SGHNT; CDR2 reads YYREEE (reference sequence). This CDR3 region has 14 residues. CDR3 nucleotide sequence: TGTGCCAGCAGCATCGGGACAGGGGCCTACGAGCAGTACTTC. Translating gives CASSIGTGAYEQYF. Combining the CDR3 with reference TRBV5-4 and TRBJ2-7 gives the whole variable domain ETGVTQSPTHLIKTRGQQVTLRCSSQSGHNTVSWYQQALGQGPQFIFQYYREEENGRGNFPPRFSGLQFPNYSSELNVNALELDDSALYLCASSIGTGAYEQYFGPGTRLTVT.

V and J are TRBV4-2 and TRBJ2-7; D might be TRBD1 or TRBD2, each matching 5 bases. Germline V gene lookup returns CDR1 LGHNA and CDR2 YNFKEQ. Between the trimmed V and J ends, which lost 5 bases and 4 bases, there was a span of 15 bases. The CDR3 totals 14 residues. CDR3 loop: CASSGGQGPYEQYF. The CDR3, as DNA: TGTGCCAGCAGCGGTGGCCAGGGACCGTACGAGCAGTACTTC.

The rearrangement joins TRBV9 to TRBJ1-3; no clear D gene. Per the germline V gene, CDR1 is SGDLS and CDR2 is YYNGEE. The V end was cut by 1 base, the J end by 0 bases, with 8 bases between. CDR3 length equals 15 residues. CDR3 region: CASSVSGFSGNTIYF. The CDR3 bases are TGTGCCAGCAGCGTAAGCGGATTCTCTGGAAACACCATATATTTT.

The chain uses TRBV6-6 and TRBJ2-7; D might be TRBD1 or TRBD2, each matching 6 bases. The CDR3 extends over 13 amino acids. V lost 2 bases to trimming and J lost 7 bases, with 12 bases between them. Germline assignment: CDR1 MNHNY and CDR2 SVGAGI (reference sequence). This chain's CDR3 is CASSYPIGGEQYF. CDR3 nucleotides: TGTGCCAGCAGTTACCCCATAGGGGGGGAGCAGTACTTC.

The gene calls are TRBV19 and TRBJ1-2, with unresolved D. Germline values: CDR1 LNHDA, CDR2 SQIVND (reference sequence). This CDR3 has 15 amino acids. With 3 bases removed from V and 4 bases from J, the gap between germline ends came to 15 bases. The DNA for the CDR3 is TGTGCCAGTAGTATCCCCGGCACGGGGAGCTATGGCTACACCTTC. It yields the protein CASSIPGTGSYGYTF.

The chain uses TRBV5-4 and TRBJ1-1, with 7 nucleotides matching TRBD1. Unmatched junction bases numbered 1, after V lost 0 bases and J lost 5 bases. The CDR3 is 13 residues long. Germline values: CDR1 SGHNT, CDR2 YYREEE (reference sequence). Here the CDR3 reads CASSLETGTEAFF. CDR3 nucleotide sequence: TGTGCCAGCAGCTTGGAGACAGGGACTGAAGCTTTCTTT.